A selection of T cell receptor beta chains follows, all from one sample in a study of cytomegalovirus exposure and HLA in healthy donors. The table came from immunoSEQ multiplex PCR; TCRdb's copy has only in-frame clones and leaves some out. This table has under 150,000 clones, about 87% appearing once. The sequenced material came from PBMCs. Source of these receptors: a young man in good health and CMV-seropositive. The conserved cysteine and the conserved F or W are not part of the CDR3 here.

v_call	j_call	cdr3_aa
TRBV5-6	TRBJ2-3	ASSLRQVNADTQY
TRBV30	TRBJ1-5	AWSTGGGNQPQH
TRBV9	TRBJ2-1	ASTGTGVSNEQF
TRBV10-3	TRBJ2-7	AISEGSGGYEQY
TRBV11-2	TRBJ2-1	ASSLERATSSYNEQF
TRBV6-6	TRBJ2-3	ASSTEGTRSDTQY
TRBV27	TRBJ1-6	ASSFWTGKGNSPLH
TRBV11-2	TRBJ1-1	ASGQRNTEAF
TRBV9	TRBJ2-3	ASSLSGADTQY
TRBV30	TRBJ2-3	AWSHGWGADTQY
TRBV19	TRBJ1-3	ASNSAWGGGNTIY